This passage covers 29 T cell receptor beta chains from one sample sequenced in a study of blood T cell repertoires in COVID-19. TCRdb's copy holds only in-frame clones and misses some; the assay was immunoSEQ multiplex PCR. The sample contains 55,000 or so clones, around nine tenths of which appear only once. The sequenced sample consisted of peripheral blood. The receptors were sampled from a woman aged 55-70 years with COVID-19, enrolled during active disease.

V usage is TRBV18 and J usage is TRBJ2-3; D uncertain. This CDR3 contains 12 residues. The germline gives CDR1 KGHSH, CDR2 LQKENI. V was shortened by 6 bases and J by 0 bases, with 4 bases between the two germline ends. The CDR3 DNA reads as TGTGCCAGCTCGAGCAGCACAGATACGCAGTATTTT. Residues: CASSSSTDTQYF. The whole variable domain, remainder taken from reference TRBV18 and TRBJ2-3, is NAGVMQNPRHLVRRRGQEARLRCSPMKGHSHVYWYRQLPEEGLKFMVYLQKENIIDESGMPKERFSAEFPKEGPSILRIQQVVRGDSAAYFCASSSSTDTQYFGPGTRLTVL.

The J gene is TRBJ2-3, the V gene TRBV3-1 (or the pseudogene TRBV3-2), with a tentative D call TRBD2 (6 bases). There are 17 residues in the CDR3. Germline assignment: CDR1 LGHDT and CDR2 YNNKEL (reference sequence). Trimming left V 2 bases short and J 5 bases short, with 20 bases between. The DNA of the CDR3 is TGTGCCAGCAGCCAAAAGGGAAGCGGGTCCTTTTTAGATACGCAGTATTTT. Translating it yields CASSQKGSGSFLDTQYF.

This clone was observed a single time. The rearrangement uses TRBV18 and TRBJ1-1; 7 bases are a match to TRBD1. The trim removed 3 bases at V and 1 base at J, leaving 2 bases unmatched. This CDR3 has 14 amino acids. In germline, CDR1 is KGHSH, CDR2 LQKENI. CDR3 amino acids: CASSPGQKNTEAFF. The CDR3 DNA sequence: TGTGCCAGCTCACCGGGACAGAAGAACACTGAAGCTTTCTTT.

This clone was recorded once. The J gene is TRBJ2-1, the V gene TRBV6-5; 11 bases fit TRBD2. This CDR3 spans 16 amino acids. V gave up 0 bases and J gave up 4 bases; unmatched junction bases: 2. The germline V gene encodes CDR1 MNHEY and CDR2 SVGAGI. As DNA, the CDR3 is TGTGCCAGCAGTTACTCGATAGCGGGAGGGTACAATGAGCAGTTCTTC. Translation: CASSYSIAGGYNEQFF.

This chain uses TRBV2 with TRBJ1-1; TRBD1 aligns across 7 bases. V lost 2 bases to trimming and J lost 11 bases; unmatched junction nucleotides: 14. The CDR3 runs to 15 residues. The germline V gene has CDR1 SNHLY and CDR2 FYNNEI. The CDR3 region has the DNA TGTGCCAGCAGTGAAACATTGGGACAGAGGCTGTTCGCTTTCTTT. Protein: CASSETLGQRLFAFF.

The J gene is TRBJ1-5, the V gene TRBV27; 9 bases fit TRBD1. Germline V gives CDR1 MNHEY, CDR2 SMNVEV (reference sequence). The CDR3 extends over 16 amino acids. After removal of 6 bases from V and 4 bases from J, the junction contained 10 bases not matched to a gene. In nucleotides, the CDR3 is TGTGCCAGCAGCCAAAACCCCGGGACAGGGAATCAGCCCCAGCATTTT. Its translation: CASSQNPGTGNQPQHF.

The chain uses TRBV2 and TRBJ2-1; D is uncertain. Germline V lookup: CDR1 SNHLY, CDR2 FYNNEI. The length of the CDR3 is 14 residues. Trimming cost V 6 bases and J 8 bases, with 17 bases left between them. CDR3 amino acids: CASSDLQTGYEQFF. DNA of the CDR3: TGTGCCAGCAGCGACCTACAGACCGGATATGAGCAGTTCTTC.

The chain combines TRBV7-9 with TRBJ1-1; D might be TRBD1 (5 bases). Deletions cut 4 bases from V and 2 bases from J, with 17 bases between. The CDR3 has 16 residues. Germline lookup yields CDR1 SEHNR and CDR2 FQNEAQ (reference sequence). CDR3 nucleotides: TGTGCCAGCAGCTATCCGATGGGGGGGAAAAACACTGAAGCTTTCTTT. It specifies CASSYPMGGKNTEAFF.

This rearrangement joins TRBV4-1 to TRBJ1-5; possible D gene TRBD1, 5 bases. Trimming removed 4 bases at V and 0 bases at J, with 7 bases between. Germline CDR1 reads MGHRA; CDR2 reads YSYEKL. The CDR3 covers 14 residues. The CDR3 bases are TGCGCCAGCAGCCCGACAGCTAGCAATCAGCCCCAGCATTTT. Translation: CASSPTASNQPQHF.

The CDR3 region has the DNA TGTGCCATCAGTAGGGCAGCGGAGTATGGCTACACCTTC. This sequence encodes CAISRAAEYGYTF. This chain connects TRBV10-3 to TRBJ1-2; D gene ambiguous. CDR1 is ENHRY and CDR2 is SYGVKD in the germline V gene. V was trimmed by 5 bases and J by 5 bases, leaving 12 bases between them. CDR3 size: 13 residues.

The count of this clone is one. The chain joins TRBV6-5 to TRBJ2-1; D is perhaps TRBD2 (5 bases). With 0 bases removed from V and 6 bases from J, the gap between germline ends came to 9 bases. CDR3 length: 14 residues. CDR1 and CDR2 from the germline V gene are MNHEY and SVGAGI. The CDR3 region is CASSYSYGINEQFF. CDR3 DNA: TGTGCCAGCAGTTACTCTTACGGGATCAATGAGCAGTTCTTC.

CDR3: CSARGATEAFF. The CDR3 DNA reads TGCAGTGCCAGGGGTGCCACTGAAGCTTTCTTT. The rearrangement joins TRBV20-1 to TRBJ1-1; tentative D call: TRBD1 (6 bases). CDR3 length: 11 residues. CDR1 is DFQATT and CDR2 is SNEGSKA in the germline V gene (reference sequence). Trimming shortened V by 6 bases and J by 4 bases, and 9 bases separated the two germline ends.

The chain is built from TRBV24-1 and TRBJ1-5, with 9 bases identical to TRBD1. The CDR3 has 16 amino acids. Germline V gives CDR1 KGHDR, CDR2 SFDVKD. The trim removed 3 bases at V and 0 bases at J, leaving 2 bases unmatched. The DNA for the CDR3 is TGTGCCACCAGTGATAACAGGGGGCATAGCAATCAGCCCCAGCATTTT. Its protein is CATSDNRGHSNQPQHF.

V usage is TRBV21-1 and J usage is TRBJ1-5; TRBD1 was called by the table and not checked on the DNA. TRBV21-1 is reported as a pseudogene. The length of the CDR3 is 17 residues. The CDR3 DNA follows: TGTGCCAGCAGCAAACCTAGAGGGGACAGTATGAATCAGCCCCAGCATTTT. Amino acids: CASSKPRGDSMNQPQHF.

This clone was counted between two and nine times. J is TRBJ1-5 and V is TRBV7-2; no reliable D call. The V gene's germline CDR1 is SGHTA and CDR2 FQGNSA. V gave up 1 base and J gave up 2 bases, with 9 bases separating them. CDR3 length equals 15 residues. This chain's CDR3 is CASSLGESGNQPQHF. The DNA of the CDR3 is TGTGCCAGCAGCTTAGGAGAATCCGGCAATCAGCCCCAGCATTTT.

This chain joins TRBV10-1 and TRBJ2-1; the match to TRBD2 covers 9 bases. The CDR3 spans 15 residues. Germline V gives CDR1 WNHNN, CDR2 SYGVQD (reference sequence). With V trimmed by 2 bases and J by 5 bases, 4 bases remained unmatched. The CDR3 DNA follows: TGCGCCAGCAGTGAGAGTCTAGCGGGGAACAATGAGCAGTTCTTC. Its translation is CASSESLAGNNEQFF.

This clone has more than one count but fewer than ten. This rearrangement joins TRBV3-1 (or the pseudogene TRBV3-2) to TRBJ1-4, with TRBD1 matching over 7 bases. Germline values: CDR1 LGHDT, CDR2 YNNKEL (reference sequence). The CDR3 extends over 16 amino acids. The V segment lost 3 bases and the J segment 0 bases; nucleotides outside the gene matches: 4. The CDR3 sequence is CASSHRQGATNEKLFF. As DNA, the CDR3 is TGTGCCAGCAGCCATAGACAGGGCGCAACTAATGAAAAACTGTTTTTT.

This chain uses TRBV11-2 with TRBJ2-7; 9 nucleotides match TRBD1. Germline CDR1 is SGHAT and CDR2 is FQNNGV. V was pared by 5 bases and J by 3 bases, with 5 bases of the junction left unmatched. CDR3 length: 14 residues. For the CDR3, the DNA is TGTGCCAGCAGCGAGGGACAGGGTATCTACGAGCAGTACTTC. Translating gives CASSEGQGIYEQYF.

V gene TRBV30 combines with J gene TRBJ1-5; 7 bases agree with TRBD1. Germline CDR1 reads GTSNPN; CDR2 reads SVGIG (reference sequence). The CDR3 is 13 residues long. With V trimmed by 1 base and J by 5 bases, 2 bases remained unmatched. The CDR3 DNA follows: TGTGCCTGGAGTGGACAGGGCCATCAGCCCCAGCATTTT. Encoded protein: CAWSGQGHQPQHF.

The chain carries TRBV24-1 and TRBJ1-1; tentative D call: TRBD1 (5 bases). Trimming removed 5 bases from V and 0 bases from J, with 6 bases in between. Looked up from germline, CDR1 is KGHDR and CDR2 is SFDVKD. This CDR3 has 13 amino acids. CDR3 in amino acids: CATSGTMNTEAFF. Here the CDR3 DNA reads TGTGCCACCAGTGGGACAATGAACACTGAAGCTTTCTTT.

Worth noting for this clone: At one end, the junction sequence differs from germline, possibly due to a read error. The CDR3 sequence: CASSPQGRDWGLVF. The DNA for the CDR3 is TGTGCCAGCAGCCCTCAAGGACGGGATTGGGGATTAGTCTTC. The chain uses TRBV5-6 and TRBJ2-1; TRBD2 is a possible D gene (5 bases). This CDR3 has 14 residues. The germline gives CDR1 SGHDT, CDR2 YYEEEE. Combining the CDR3 with reference TRBV5-6 and TRBJ2-1 gives the whole variable domain DAGVTQSPTHLIKTRGQQVTLRCSPKSGHDTVSWYQQALGQGPQFIFQYYEEEERQRGNFPDRFSGHQFPNYSSELNVNALLLGDSALYLCASSPQGRDWGLVFGPGTRLTVL.

This clone showed up just a few times. V gene TRBV5-6 combines with J gene TRBJ1-4, with TRBD1 as a possible D gene (6 bases). The CDR3 totals 15 residues. The germline V gene encodes CDR1 SGHDT and CDR2 YYEEEE. V was pared by 3 bases and J by 5 bases, with 14 bases between. CDR3 DNA sequence: TGTGCCAGCAGCTACACTGACAGGAGGAATGAAAAACTGTTTTTT. Protein product: CASSYTDRRNEKLFF.

Only a few counts were recorded for this clone. The rearrangement uses TRBV7-9 and TRBJ1-2; 8 nucleotides line up with TRBD1. J gave up 4 bases and V 7 bases, and 8 bases lay outside the gene matches. Germline V gene sequence: CDR1 SEHNR, CDR2 FQNEAQ (reference sequence). CDR3 size: 14 residues. CDR3: CASTGGTGLYGYTF. The DNA of the CDR3 is TGTGCCAGCACAGGCGGGACAGGCCTCTATGGCTACACCTTC.

The chain employs TRBV25-1 and TRBJ1-3; D uncertain. Trimming pared 4 bases from V and 3 bases from J, leaving 4 bases between. CDR1 is MGHDK, CDR2 SYGVNS, per germline. The CDR3 runs to 12 residues. The CDR3 DNA is TGTGCCAGCAGTGCGGTTGGAAACACCATATATTTT. It encodes CASSAVGNTIYF.

The chain couples TRBV18 to TRBJ2-3; D perhaps matches TRBD1 (6 bases). Trimming pared 1 base from V and 2 bases from J, leaving 10 bases between. Germline V gene data show CDR1 as KGHSH and CDR2 as LQKENI. The CDR3 runs to 15 residues. As DNA, the CDR3 is TGTGCCAGCTCACCACAGGGGGTGTCCACAGATACGCAGTATTTT. Protein sequence: CASSPQGVSTDTQYF.

V gene TRBV28 combines with J gene TRBJ1-2, with D hard to call. CDR3 length: 11 residues. Per the germline V gene, CDR1 is MDHEN and CDR2 is SYDVKM. The germline V and J ends were trimmed by 6 bases and 5 bases, with 7 bases remaining between them. The CDR3 loop is CASRAGYGYTF. The CDR3 bases are TGTGCCAGCAGGGCAGGATATGGCTACACCTTC.

The V gene is TRBV6-2 or TRBV6-3, the J gene TRBJ1-6; D is unresolved. Germline CDR1 reads MNHEY; CDR2 reads SVGEGT. This CDR3 is built from 14 residues. V was shortened by 0 bases and J by 7 bases, with 7 bases between the two germline ends. CDR3 residues: CASSYSALNSPLHF. Written as DNA, the CDR3 is TGTGCCAGCAGTTACTCGGCCCTCAATTCACCCCTCCACTTT.

The chain recombines TRBV19 with TRBJ1-2; D call uncertain. The CDR3 contains 13 residues. V lost 4 bases to trimming and J lost 5 bases, with 11 bases between them. Germline V gene data show CDR1 as LNHDA and CDR2 as SQIVND (reference sequence). Here the CDR3 DNA reads TGTGCCAGTAGTACCTCAACAAGTTATGGCTACACCTTC. Encoded protein: CASSTSTSYGYTF.

This rearrangement joins TRBV18 to TRBJ2-2, with 8 bases aligning to TRBD1. Germline V gene sequence: CDR1 KGHSH, CDR2 LQKENI. The CDR3 covers 15 residues. Trimming at V came to 1 base and at J to 7 bases, leaving 5 bases not matched to a gene. The CDR3 region has the DNA TGTGCCAGCTCACCACGGCAGGGGGCGAGCGGGGAGCTGTTTTTT. Residues: CASSPRQGASGELFF.